This passage covers 8 T cell receptor beta chains from one sample sequenced in a study of T cells in Graves' hyperthyroidism and ophthalmopathy. Using RNA transcripts as the source, TCR beta CDR3 regions were amplified. Primed by the HTBI set, a first-round RT-PCR was run on the TCR CDR3. MiXCR, applied by TCRdb to the multiplex PCR reads, yields one record per CDR3 protein. The sample has under 300,000 distinct CDR3 sequences, roughly 15% seen once; the top ten hold over 25%. Sequencing used blood. The receptors shown here come from a woman between 45 and 65 years old with Graves' hyperthyroidism that later progressed to Graves' ophthalmopathy.

This clonotype occurred many times. The chain recombines TRBV20-1 with TRBJ2-7; no definite D call. With 3 bases removed from V and 0 bases from J, the gap between germline ends came to 6 bases. The CDR3 is made up of 12 amino acids. Germline-derived CDR1 and CDR2 are DFQATT and SNEGSKA (reference sequence). This chain's CDR3 is CSARPSSYEQYF. The CDR3 coding sequence is TGCAGTGCTAGGCCTAGCTCCTACGAGCAGTACTTC.

This clonotype was recorded a few times. The chain is built from TRBV14 and TRBJ2-3; TRBD2 matches at 14 bases. The V gene end was trimmed by 0 bases and the J gene end by 2 bases; junction bases not matched to a gene: 10. Germline assignment: CDR1 SGHDN and CDR2 FVKESK. The CDR3 runs 20 residues. The CDR3 here is CASSQERGSGLAGATDTQYF. The DNA for the CDR3 is TGTGCCAGCAGCCAAGAAAGAGGGTCGGGACTAGCGGGGGCCACAGATACGCAGTATTTT. The entire variable domain, with the rest obtained from reference TRBV14 and TRBJ2-3, is as follows: EAGVTQFPSHSVIEKGQTVTLRCDPISGHDNLYWYRRVMGKEIKFLLHFVKESKQDESGMPNNRFLAERTGGTYSTLKVQPAELEDSGVYFCASSQERGSGLAGATDTQYFGPGTRLTVL.

The sample holds many counts of this clonotype. The chain links TRBV2 to TRBJ2-7, with 9 bases that match TRBD2. Germline assignment: CDR1 SNHLY and CDR2 FYNNEI. After removal of 4 bases from V and 4 bases from J, the junction contained 11 bases not matched to a gene. This CDR3 is built from 16 residues. CDR3 sequence (DNA): TGTGCCAGCAGTGTAGCGGGAGAGGTCGGTAGATACGAGCAGTACTTC. It is translated as CASSVAGEVGRYEQYF.

This clonotype was counted ten times or more. V usage is TRBV10-3 and J usage is TRBJ2-1; TRBD1 is a possible D gene (7 bases). Germline CDR1 is ENHRY and CDR2 is SYGVKD. Trimming shortened V by 0 bases and J by 7 bases, and 10 bases separated the two germline ends. This CDR3 has 14 amino acids. CDR3 DNA sequence: TGTGCCATCAGTGAGTCGACAGGGAGGAATGAGCAGTTCTTC. It encodes CAISESTGRNEQFF.

This clonotype has a count of ten or more. This chain joins TRBV30 and TRBJ2-2; D call uncertain. This CDR3 has 12 amino acids. Germline V lookup: CDR1 GTSNPN, CDR2 SVGIG (reference sequence). V lost 8 bases, J lost 3 bases, and 10 bases lay in between. CDR3 nucleotides: TGTGCCGTGGGGTCTGACACCGGGGAGCTGTTTTTT. Its translation is CAVGSDTGELFF.

This clonotype was detected many times. The rearrangement joins TRBV30 to TRBJ2-7, with D possibly TRBD1 on 5 matching bases. The V gene lost 1 base and the J gene lost 4 bases, with 20 bases spanning the gap. The germline V gene encodes CDR1 GTSNPN and CDR2 SVGIG (reference sequence). This CDR3 contains 16 residues. The CDR3: CAWSEHPRQGRYEQYF. CDR3 bases: TGTGCCTGGAGTGAACATCCCAGGCAGGGTCGGTACGAGCAGTACTTC. The whole variable domain, remainder taken from reference TRBV30 and TRBJ2-7, is SQTIHQWPATLVQPVGSPLSLECTVEGTSNPNLYWYRQAAGRGLQLLFYSVGIGQISSEVPQNLSASRPQDRQFILSSKKLLLSDSGFYLCAWSEHPRQGRYEQYFGPGTRLTVT.

The table lists this clonotype with a few counts. The V and J genes are TRBV20-1 and TRBJ2-5; 10 bases are a match to TRBD1. Trimming removed 5 bases from V and 6 bases from J; junction bases left unmatched: 0. In germline, CDR1 is DFQATT, CDR2 SNEGSKA (reference sequence). This CDR3 region has 11 residues. DNA of the CDR3: TGCAGTGCTGACAGGGGGCAGACCCAGTACTTC. It encodes CSADRGQTQYF.

There are many counts of this clonotype. For the CDR3, the DNA is TGTGCCAGTAGCGCCACCTACGAGCAGTACTTC. It encodes CASSATYEQYF. The rearrangement uses TRBV28 and TRBJ2-7; weak D call: TRBD2 (5 bases). The CDR3 runs 11 residues. CDR1 and CDR2 (germline): MDHEN, SYDVKM. Trimming removed 9 bases at V and 2 bases at J, with 8 bases between.